The 9 T cell receptor beta chains below all came from one sample that was sequenced in a study of T-cell reconstitution after alpha-beta-depleted transplantation in children. Unique molecular identifiers were incorporated into the prepared TCRbeta library. Via MiXCR, TCRdb re-called the PCR reads, giving one row per CDR3 protein. Among some 640,000 distinct CDR3 sequences listed, roughly 15% were seen once. Specimen: PBMCs from the stem cell graft donor, collected from the stem cell graft. These receptors all stem from a human donor who donated a stem cell graft to a child with acute myeloid leukemia.

This clonotype has a handful of counts. V usage is TRBV15 and J usage is TRBJ1-3; the D gene is possibly TRBD1 (6 bases). In germline, CDR1 is LNHNV, CDR2 YYDKDF (reference sequence). The CDR3 contains 16 residues. V dropped 4 bases and J dropped 1 base, with 14 bases sitting between them. The DNA of the CDR3 is TGTGCCACCAGCAAACTGGGGACAAATTCTGGAAACACCATATATTTT. It codes for CATSKLGTNSGNTIYF.

Remarks on this clonotype: Given a much more abundant clone one base away, this may be a read error. The chain has TRBV20-1 and TRBJ1-5; D is possibly TRBD1 (5 bases). CDR1 is DFQATT, CDR2 SNEGSKA, per germline (reference sequence). The CDR3 has 13 amino acids. The CDR3 sequence: CTASQGQGQPQHF. The CDR3 nucleotides are TGCACTGCTAGTCAAGGGCAGGGTCAGCCCCAGCATTTT.

This clonotype was counted many times. The chain links TRBV20-1 to TRBJ1-1, with 7 bases matching TRBD1. Germline V gene lookup returns CDR1 DFQATT and CDR2 SNEGSKA (reference sequence). The CDR3 is 15 residues long. Trimming removed 5 bases from V and 0 bases from J; junction bases left unmatched: 9. DNA of the CDR3: TGCAGTGCTTCCCCAGGGGGACCTCTGAACACTGAAGCTTTCTTT. Amino acid sequence: CSASPGGPLNTEAFF.

This clonotype was counted a few times. V and J are TRBV7-2 and TRBJ2-3; 9 bases are a match to TRBD2. Germline values: CDR1 SGHTA, CDR2 FQGNSA. The CDR3 contains 17 residues. Trimming took 5 bases from V and 4 from J; bases not matched to a gene: 13. The CDR3 loop is CASSPRLAAGHADTQYF. In DNA, the CDR3 is TGTGCCAGCAGCCCGAGACTAGCGGCGGGTCATGCAGATACGCAGTATTTT. The full variable domain, its missing parts supplied by reference TRBV7-2 and TRBJ2-3, is GAGVSQSPSNKVTEKGKDVELRCDPISGHTALYWYRQSLGQGLEFLIYFQGNSAPDKSGLPSDRFSAERTGGSVSTLTIQRTQQEDSAVYLCASSPRLAAGHADTQYFGPGTRLTVL.

The rearrangement uses TRBV12-3 or TRBV12-4 and TRBJ2-5; D is possibly TRBD1 (6 bases). V was clipped by 2 bases and J by 1 base, with 11 bases between them. This CDR3 is 15 amino acids long. Here the CDR3 reads CASSLTSDSQETQYF. The DNA of the CDR3 is TGTGCCAGCAGTTTAACCTCGGACAGCCAAGAGACCCAGTACTTC.

With regard to this clonotype: A much larger clone lies a single base off, so this may be a read error. The chain is built from TRBV6-6 and TRBJ1-1; tentatively, D is TRBD1 (6 bases). CDR3 size: 13 residues. V dropped 4 bases and J dropped 3 bases, with 9 bases sitting between them. Germline CDR1 and CDR2: MNHNY and SVGAGI (reference sequence). This CDR3 is CASSSNRDTEAFF. The CDR3 DNA reads TGTGCCAGCAGTTCAAACAGGGACACTGAAGCTTTCTTT.

This sequence joins TRBV12-3 or TRBV12-4 and TRBJ2-1; D may be TRBD1 (5 bases). This CDR3 comprises 13 residues. V was trimmed by 10 bases and J by 6 bases, leaving 16 bases between them. CDR3 DNA sequence: TGTGCCACCCAGGGATTTTCGGTCAATGAGCAGTTCTTC. Amino acid sequence: CATQGFSVNEQFF.

This sequence joins TRBV5-6 and TRBJ2-3; D not resolved. The germline V gene has CDR1 SGHDT and CDR2 YYEEEE. The CDR3 runs 13 residues. V was pared by 0 bases and J by 4 bases, with 6 bases between. CDR3 amino acids: CASSLAAADTQYF. In DNA form, the CDR3 reads TGTGCCAGCAGCTTGGCGGCTGCAGATACGCAGTATTTT.

The table lists this clonotype with a few counts. V usage is TRBV7-2 and J usage is TRBJ1-1, with D tentatively TRBD1 (5 bases). This CDR3 is built from 15 residues. In germline, CDR1 is SGHTA, CDR2 FQGNSA. The V end was cut by 5 bases, the J end by 0 bases, with 13 bases between. CDR3 loop: CASSLPGGMNTEAFF. CDR3 bases: TGTGCCAGCAGCCTCCCTGGGGGGATGAACACTGAAGCTTTCTTT.